This T cell receptor beta chain appears in the sequencing data of a study of monozygotic twins with inflammatory bowel disease (dated by TCRdb to the late 2010s). Regarding the research as a whole: The complete study included about 30 monozygotic twin pairs: 19 IBD-discordant Danish pairs and nine German pairs, of which four were IBD-concordant and five were IBD-discordant. The search for disease-associated traits relied mainly on comparing IBD patients with their genetically identical healthy co-twins within discordant pairs. Each individual had, on average, about 151 000 unique TCRalpha sequences and 181 000 unique TCRbeta sequences available for analysis.

Libraries were made using 5' RACE. For each TCR library, approximately 4,000 ng of total RNA was used. For each sample, cDNA synthesis was carried out in eight separate reactions using SMARTScribe reverse transcriptase. During cDNA synthesis, template switching introduced unique molecular identifiers that contained a 6-nucleotide sample barcode. Amplification of TCRalpha and TCRbeta cDNA involved two nested PCRs of approximately 16 and 9 cycles, and each PCR was followed by bead purification. Before amplification, the cDNA was treated with uracil DNA-glycosylase and purified using the QIAquick PCR purification kit. The second PCR was the step at which Illumina TruSeq-compatible adapters and sample-specific barcodes were added. Library quality and concentration were checked on TapeStation and Qubit, and libraries were pooled at roughly 5 ng each. Sequencing of the pooled libraries was done on an Illumina HiSeq2500 single-index Rapid Run using custom sequencing primers and 2 x 100 bp reads. In the source study's methods: MiGEC version 1.2.6 was used for UMI-based consensus assembly, which corrected PCR and sequencing errors. V(D)J alignment, clonotype assembly and CDR3 extraction were performed with MiXCR version 2.1.1. To normalise gene usage, clonotype sharing and MAIT/NKT TCR abundance, the top 1000, 10 000 and 20 000 clonotypes in each sample were analysed. After downsampling to 27 000 UMIs, diversity was calculated as the inverse Simpson index using the vegan R package. Paired Mann-Whitney U tests were applied to discordant twin pairs, and Benjamini-Hochberg correction was used for multiple testing. Each CDR3 protein sequence appears as one entry after TCRdb reprocessed the reads, and no DNA is included. The V and J calls, along with clone size, are taken from TCRdb and not from the paper's own processing. This specimen's table enumerates about 420,000 distinct CDR3 sequences. The ten top clones hold 2% to 3% of the sample.

Note on this clonotype: Its antigen has not been determined.

Measured from the cysteine to the phenylalanine, the CDR3 is 17 residues long. No DNA was logged. The germline V gene (reference sequence) specifies MNHEY as CDR1 and SMNVEV as CDR2. Findings and caveats that apply to the study as a whole: The results gave no support for a single strong signal or clonotype linked to IBD. Fewer clonotypes were shared with other individuals by IBD patients than by healthy twins, most markedly in patients showing signs of disease activity. Repertoire similarity did not differ between concordant and discordant twins, possibly due to limited statistical power. The analysis was unable to tell different T cell subtypes apart. Differing immunosuppressive treatments among patients may have added background noise and inter-individual variability to the repertoires. IBD patients had lower TCRbeta repertoire diversity, measured by the inverse Simpson index, than their healthy co-twins.

A 2.5 ml peripheral blood sample was drawn into PAXgene tubes per donor and stored at -80°C. Total RNA was isolated from whole blood with the PAXgene blood miRNA kit on an automated QIAcube, without T cell sorting. Peripheral blood from monozygotic twin pairs, either concordant or discordant for inflammatory bowel disease, underwent deep TCRalpha and TCRbeta repertoire profiling that used unique molecular barcoding. Smoking habits were recorded for all twin pairs, and each individual was classified as a current, former or never smoker. This receptor chain uses TRBV27 and TRBJ2-2; no DNA is available, so the TRBD2 call from TCRdb remains unchecked. The sample consisted of blood. This clonotype was sampled from a human donor with ulcerative colitis or Crohn's disease, or a healthy co-twin of an affected twin (not recorded which). CDR3 protein: CASTLSGRAFNTGELFF.